These 25 T cell receptor beta chains were sequenced from one sample in a study of blood T cell repertoires in COVID-19. TCRdb's copy holds only in-frame clones and misses some; the assay was immunoSEQ multiplex PCR. This table has about 300,000 clones, around nine tenths appearing once. The sequenced sample was PBMCs or T cells enriched from blood (not recorded which). Receptors originate from a woman between 50 and 59 years old who had been exposed to COVID-19.

This chain links TRBV6-5 with TRBJ2-5; D perhaps matches TRBD2 (5 bases). This CDR3 has 12 residues. Germline values: CDR1 MNHEY, CDR2 SVGAGI. The V gene lost 3 bases and the J gene lost 6 bases, with 8 bases spanning the gap. The CDR3 coding sequence is TGTGCCAGCAGTTATACGGGAAAGACCCAGTACTTC. Translation: CASSYTGKTQYF.

For the CDR3, the DNA is TGCGCCAGCAGCGGCGGGACGGCGAACACCGGGGAGCTGTTTTTT. As protein: CASSGGTANTGELFF. The chain uses TRBV5-1 and TRBJ2-2, with a tentative D call TRBD2 (6 bases). Between the trimmed V and J ends, which lost 4 bases and 0 bases, there was a span of 10 bases. The CDR3 has 15 residues. The germline V gene encodes CDR1 SGHRS and CDR2 YFSETQ.

The chain combines TRBV3-1 (or the pseudogene TRBV3-2) with TRBJ1-5; D is uncertain. Trimming removed 2 bases from V and 5 bases from J, with 7 bases in between. The CDR3 covers 13 residues. Germline CDR1 and CDR2: LGHDT and YNNKEL (reference sequence). CDR3 DNA sequence: TGTGCCAGCAGCCAAAACTTGGATCAGCCCCAGCATTTT. This gives the protein CASSQNLDQPQHF.

This chain links TRBV6-5 with TRBJ1-1; D unclear. Germline CDR1 is MNHEY and CDR2 is SVGAGI. The V gene lost 4 bases and the J gene lost 1 base, with 10 bases spanning the gap. The CDR3 is made up of 14 amino acids. This CDR3 reads CASSFSTRNTEAFF. CDR3 sequence (DNA): TGTGCCAGCAGTTTTAGCACCCGGAACACTGAAGCTTTCTTT.

Concerning this clone itself: Sequence at one end of the junction differs from germline and may be a read error. The rearrangement joins TRBV29-1 to TRBJ2-2; 13 nucleotides align to TRBD2. The CDR3 covers 16 residues. Germline loops: CDR1 SQVTM, CDR2 ANQGSEA. The CDR3: CSVGGTSGENNGELFF. CDR3 DNA sequence: TGCAGCGTCGGAGGGACTAGCGGGGAAAACAACGGGGAGCTGTTTTTT.

V usage is TRBV19 and J usage is TRBJ2-6, with 9 bases aligning to TRBD1. The CDR3 sequence is 16 residues long. J was trimmed by 1 base and V by 6 bases; bases with no gene match: 4. Germline assignment: CDR1 LNHDA and CDR2 SQIVND (reference sequence). As DNA, the CDR3 is TGTGCCAGTAGGGACAGGGGAATATCTGGGGCCAACGTCCTGACTTTC. This translates into CASRDRGISGANVLTF.

The chain recombines TRBV5-1 with TRBJ2-3; 7 nucleotides agree with TRBD2. The CDR3 spans 15 residues. The trim removed 4 bases at V and 5 bases at J, leaving 10 bases unmatched. Germline V CDR1 and CDR2: SGHRS, YFSETQ. CDR3 sequence (DNA): TGCGCCAGCAGCGCTGGGGGGGACCCACTAGATACGCAGTATTTT. Encoded protein: CASSAGGDPLDTQYF.

This clone came up a few times. The V and J genes are TRBV7-8 and TRBJ1-5, with D possibly matching TRBD1 (6 bases). This CDR3 has 15 amino acids. Trimming shortened V by 1 base and J by 7 bases, and 14 bases separated the two germline ends. Per the germline V gene, CDR1 is SGHVS and CDR2 is FQNEAQ. As DNA, the CDR3 is TGTGCCAGCAGCTTAGTTATGGCAGGGGAACAGCCCCAGCATTTT. Translating it yields CASSLVMAGEQPQHF.

In its sample, this clone was seen once. The chain has TRBV5-4 and TRBJ2-3; TRBD1 aligns across 7 bases. Germline CDR1 reads SGHNT; CDR2 reads YYREEE (reference sequence). The V segment lost 3 bases and the J segment 0 bases; nucleotides outside the gene matches: 4. CDR3 size: 15 residues. This chain's CDR3 is CASSSGTASTDTQYF. The CDR3 DNA sequence: TGTGCCAGCAGCTCGGGGACAGCTAGCACAGATACGCAGTATTTT.

For this clone: Other DNA sequences from this sample encode an identical CDR3 as well. This sequence joins TRBV27 and TRBJ2-7, with a tentative D call TRBD1 (6 bases). CDR1 is MNHEY, CDR2 SMNVEV, per germline (reference sequence). The germline V and J ends were trimmed by 3 bases and 3 bases, with 6 bases remaining between them. The CDR3 runs to 12 residues. In DNA, the CDR3 is TGTGCCAGCAGTTTGACAGGCTACGAGCAGTACTTC. It codes for CASSLTGYEQYF.

The chain recombines TRBV6-2 or TRBV6-3 with TRBJ1-5, with D perhaps matching TRBD1 (5 bases). V lost 1 base, J lost 1 base, and 8 bases lay in between. The CDR3 is 15 amino acids. Germline CDR1 MNHEY, CDR2 SVGEGT. The CDR3 spells CASSYWGGSNQPQHF. The CDR3 coding sequence is TGTGCCAGCAGTTACTGGGGGGGGAGCAATCAGCCCCAGCATTTT.

This sequence joins TRBV10-3 and TRBJ2-7; the match to TRBD1 covers 8 bases. The CDR3 loop spans 13 amino acids. Germline V gene data show CDR1 as ENHRY and CDR2 as SYGVKD. V lost 6 bases to trimming and J lost 1 base; unmatched junction nucleotides: 2. CDR3 protein: CAIRTGGSYEQYF. In nucleotides, the CDR3 is TGTGCCATCAGAACAGGGGGTTCCTACGAGCAGTACTTC.

This clone was observed a single time. The V call is TRBV15, the J call TRBJ1-1, with a tentative D call TRBD1 (5 bases). Trimming pared 3 bases from V and 4 bases from J, leaving 9 bases between. Germline V gene lookup returns CDR1 LNHNV and CDR2 YYDKDF (reference sequence). The CDR3 spans 13 residues. CDR3: CATSSGRATEAFF. CDR3 DNA: TGTGCCACCAGCAGTGGCAGGGCCACTGAAGCTTTCTTT.

The chain joins TRBV7-6 to TRBJ2-1; TRBD2 agrees at 9 bases. The CDR3 has 16 amino acids. Trimming at V came to 4 bases and at J to 7 bases, leaving 11 bases not matched to a gene. The germline V gene encodes CDR1 SGHVS and CDR2 FNYEAQ. The CDR3 nucleotides are TGTGCCAGCAGCTCCCCCACAGCGGGGGGAAGAAATGAGCAGTTCTTC. It translates to CASSSPTAGGRNEQFF.

DNA for the CDR3: TGTGCCAGCAGCCAAACCACAGGGAAGCAGTACTTC. It encodes CASSQTTGKQYF. The V and J genes are TRBV4-2 and TRBJ2-7, with a tentative D call TRBD1 (6 bases). The V gene lost 2 bases and the J gene lost 8 bases, with 10 bases spanning the gap. This CDR3 is built from 12 residues. Germline lookup yields CDR1 LGHNA and CDR2 YNFKEQ.

The chain couples TRBV5-1 to TRBJ2-5, with TRBD1 identical over 7 bases. Germline CDR1 reads SGHRS; CDR2 reads YFSETQ. J lost 2 bases, V lost 5 bases, and 6 bases had no gene match. The CDR3 length is 14 residues. In DNA form, the CDR3 reads TGCGCCAGCAGGGCCGGGACAGTACAAGAGACCCAGTACTTC. Translation: CASRAGTVQETQYF.

The V and J genes are TRBV5-1 and TRBJ1-2; a weak D match, TRBD1 (6 bases). The V and J ends lost 2 bases and 8 bases respectively, with 13 bases between them. Germline V CDR1 and CDR2: SGHRS, YFSETQ. The CDR3 has 13 residues. CDR3: CASSFDRPEGYTF. Written as DNA, the CDR3 is TGCGCCAGCAGCTTTGACAGGCCAGAGGGCTACACCTTC.

J is TRBJ1-4 and V is TRBV6-1, with a possible D match to TRBD1 (5 bases). The CDR3 runs to 16 residues. V was pared by 4 bases and J by 1 base, with 13 bases between. Germline values: CDR1 MNHNS, CDR2 SASEGT. DNA of the CDR3: TGTGCCAGCAGTGTTCCTCAGGGAGGAACTAATGAAAAACTGTTTTTT. This translates into CASSVPQGGTNEKLFF.

The chain carries TRBV24-1 and TRBJ2-2; 7 bases agree with TRBD1. Germline V gene data show CDR1 as KGHDR and CDR2 as SFDVKD. CDR3 length: 16 residues. Losses at the gene ends were 4 bases for V and 5 bases for J; bases not matched to a gene: 9. As DNA, the CDR3 is TGTGCCACCAGTGACTACCGAAGGGGGCTAACCGGGGAGCTGTTTTTT. It codes for CATSDYRRGLTGELFF.

The CDR3 loop is CASSQDLAGGRLAKNIQYF. DNA for the CDR3: TGTGCCAGCAGCCAAGACCTAGCGGGGGGGCGTTTAGCCAAAAACATTCAGTACTTC. The J gene is TRBJ2-4, the V gene TRBV4-2; 12 bases align to TRBD2. This CDR3 region has 19 residues. With V trimmed by 0 bases and J by 0 bases, 6 bases remained unmatched. Germline V lookup: CDR1 LGHNA, CDR2 YNFKEQ.

The genes are TRBV7-9 and TRBJ1-4, with TRBD1 as a possible D gene (6 bases). The CDR3 loop spans 16 amino acids. The V gene's germline CDR1 is SEHNR and CDR2 FQNEAQ (reference sequence). The V end was cut by 0 bases, the J end by 7 bases, with 15 bases between. In DNA form, the CDR3 reads TGTGCCAGCAGCTTAGCCGCTATGGGGGCGGGTGAAAAACTGTTTTTT. Translation gives CASSLAAMGAGEKLFF.

The chain uses TRBV5-4 and TRBJ2-7; 10 bases align to TRBD1. The trim removed 0 bases at V and 4 bases at J, leaving 7 bases unmatched. CDR3 length equals 16 residues. The germline V gene encodes CDR1 SGHNT and CDR2 YYREEE (reference sequence). CDR3 bases: TGTGCCAGCAGCTTGGGAGGACAGGGGGTGGTTTACGAGCAGTACTTC. Residues: CASSLGGQGVVYEQYF.

V gene TRBV18 combines with J gene TRBJ1-2; D not resolved. This CDR3 spans 14 amino acids. V was shortened by 0 bases and J by 5 bases, with 10 bases between the two germline ends. Germline V CDR1 and CDR2: KGHSH, LQKENI. The CDR3 DNA reads as TGTGCCAGCTCACCACCCGGGGTCGGGTATGGCTACACCTTC. It codes for CASSPPGVGYGYTF. The full variable domain, its missing parts supplied by reference TRBV18 and TRBJ1-2, is NAGVMQNPRHLVRRRGQEARLRCSPMKGHSHVYWYRQLPEEGLKFMVYLQKENIIDESGMPKERFSAEFPKEGPSILRIQQVVRGDSAAYFCASSPPGVGYGYTFGSGTRLTVV.

This chain uses TRBV9 with TRBJ2-6; possible D gene TRBD2, 6 bases. Germline lookup yields CDR1 SGDLS and CDR2 YYNGEE. The CDR3 extends over 17 amino acids. V shed 4 bases and J shed 1 base, with 15 bases lying between them. The CDR3 reads CASSPRPGLSGANVLTF. The CDR3 nucleotides read TGTGCCAGCAGCCCCCGACCGGGACTTTCTGGGGCCAACGTCCTGACTTTC.

The CDR3 sequence: CASSRDSNTDTQYF. DNA of the CDR3: TGTGCCAGCAGCCGGGACAGCAACACAGATACGCAGTATTTT. The chain combines TRBV6-5 with TRBJ2-3, with TRBD1 identical over 7 bases. CDR1 and CDR2 from the germline V gene are MNHEY and SVGAGI. With V trimmed by 6 bases and J by 2 bases, 5 bases remained unmatched. This CDR3 comprises 14 residues.